What follows are 8 T cell receptor beta chains derived from one specimen sequenced in a study of blood T cell repertoires in COVID-19. The assay was immunoSEQ multiplex PCR, and TCRdb's table has in-frame clones only and misses some. The data hold about 380,000 clones, with around 90% observed a single time. Sequenced material: PBMCs or T cells enriched from blood (not recorded which). The receptors derive from a young woman who had recovered from COVID-19.

This chain joins TRBV19 and TRBJ1-5; 10 nucleotides agree with TRBD1. Germline values: CDR1 LNHDA, CDR2 SQIVND (reference sequence). The CDR3 runs to 16 residues. Germline trimming cut 5 bases from V and 0 bases from J; bases unmatched to any gene: 4. The CDR3 here is CASSLTGGSSNQPQHF. Here the CDR3 DNA reads TGTGCCAGTAGTTTGACAGGGGGCTCTAGCAATCAGCCCCAGCATTTT.

The chain recombines TRBV11-2 with TRBJ2-1, with 7 bases fitting TRBD1. Germline V gives CDR1 SGHAT, CDR2 FQNNGV. This CDR3 contains 15 residues. J lost 3 bases, V lost 1 base, and 3 bases had no gene match. The CDR3 DNA reads as TGTGCCAGCAGCTTAGGGCAGGGGGACTACAATGAGCAGTTCTTC. Protein product: CASSLGQGDYNEQFF.

This chain connects TRBV5-8 to TRBJ2-6; 10 nucleotides agree with TRBD1. The CDR3 length is 13 residues. Germline loops: CDR1 SGHTS, CDR2 YDEGEE. J lost 12 bases, V lost 5 bases, and 5 bases had no gene match. The CDR3 DNA reads as TGTGCCAGCAGTTACGGGACAGGGGTCGTCCTGACTTTC. Protein product: CASSYGTGVVLTF. The full variable domain, its missing parts supplied by reference TRBV5-8 and TRBJ2-6, is EAGVTQSPTHLIKTRGQQATLRCSPISGHTSVYWYQQALGLGLQFLLWYDEGEERNRGNFPPRFSGRQFPNYSSELNVNALELEDSALYLCASSYGTGVVLTFGAGSRLTVL.

The CDR3 DNA sequence: TGTGCCAGCAGTCCAACAGGGTTCCAAGAGACCCAGTACTTC. Translated, it gives CASSPTGFQETQYF. The gene calls are TRBV6-5 and TRBJ2-5; D may be TRBD1 (6 bases). The CDR3 spans 14 residues. Deletions cut 5 bases from V and 1 base from J, with 11 bases between. Germline CDR1 is MNHEY and CDR2 is SVGAGI.

J is TRBJ2-3 and V is TRBV24-1, with D uncertain. The germline CDR1 and CDR2 sequences are KGHDR and SFDVKD. V lost 1 base, J lost 3 bases, and 13 bases lay in between. This CDR3 comprises 16 residues. The CDR3 loop is CATSDLPGKETDTQYF. The DNA of the CDR3 is TGTGCCACCAGTGATTTACCAGGCAAGGAAACAGATACGCAGTATTTT.

A few counts support this clone. This chain links TRBV5-1 with TRBJ1-2; 8 nucleotides agree with TRBD1. Germline V gene lookup returns CDR1 SGHRS and CDR2 YFSETQ. The V gene end was trimmed by 4 bases and the J gene end by 4 bases; junction bases not matched to a gene: 9. The CDR3 has 15 amino acids. CDR3: CASSGGTGGLYGYTF. For the CDR3, the DNA is TGCGCCAGCAGCGGCGGGACAGGTGGGCTCTATGGCTACACCTTC.

V is TRBV9 and J is TRBJ1-2, with 9 bases identical to TRBD1. Losses at the gene ends were 3 bases for V and 6 bases for J; bases not matched to a gene: 3. In germline, CDR1 is SGDLS, CDR2 YYNGEE. This CDR3 spans 13 amino acids. The CDR3 nucleotides are TGTGCCAGCAGCGCTTGGACAGGGGATGGCTACACCTTC. It codes for CASSAWTGDGYTF.

This rearrangement joins TRBV6-5 to TRBJ2-3; a weak D match, TRBD2 (6 bases). Germline V lookup: CDR1 MNHEY, CDR2 SVGAGI. The CDR3 totals 15 residues. V gave up 8 bases and J gave up 0 bases, with 15 bases separating them. The CDR3 loop is CASRGVGPSTDTQYF. The CDR3 DNA reads TGTGCCAGCCGCGGGGTGGGACCTAGCACAGATACGCAGTATTTT.